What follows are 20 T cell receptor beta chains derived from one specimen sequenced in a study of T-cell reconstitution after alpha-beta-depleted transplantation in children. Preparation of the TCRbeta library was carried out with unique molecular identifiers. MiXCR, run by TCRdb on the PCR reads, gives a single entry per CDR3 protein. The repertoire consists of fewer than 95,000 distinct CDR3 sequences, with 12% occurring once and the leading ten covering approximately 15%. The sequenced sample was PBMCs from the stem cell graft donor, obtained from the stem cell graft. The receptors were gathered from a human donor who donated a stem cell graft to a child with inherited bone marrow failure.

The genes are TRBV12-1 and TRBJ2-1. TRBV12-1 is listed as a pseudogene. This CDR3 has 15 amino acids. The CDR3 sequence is CASSSSGTSYNEQFF. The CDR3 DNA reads TGTGCCAGCAGCTCGAGCGGGACCTCCTACAATGAGCAGTTCTTC.

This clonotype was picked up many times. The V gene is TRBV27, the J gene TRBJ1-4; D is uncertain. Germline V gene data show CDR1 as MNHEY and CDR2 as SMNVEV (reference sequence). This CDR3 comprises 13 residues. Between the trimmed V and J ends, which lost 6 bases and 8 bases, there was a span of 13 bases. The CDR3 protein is CASRRWGKEKLFF. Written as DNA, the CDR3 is TGTGCCAGCAGGAGGTGGGGAAAAGAAAAACTGTTTTTT.

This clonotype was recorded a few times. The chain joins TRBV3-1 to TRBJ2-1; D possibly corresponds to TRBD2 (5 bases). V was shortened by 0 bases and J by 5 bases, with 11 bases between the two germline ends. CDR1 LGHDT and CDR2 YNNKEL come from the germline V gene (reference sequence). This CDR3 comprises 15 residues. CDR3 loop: CASSQEPAEDNEQFF. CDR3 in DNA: TGTGCCAGCAGCCAAGAACCAGCGGAAGACAATGAGCAGTTCTTC.

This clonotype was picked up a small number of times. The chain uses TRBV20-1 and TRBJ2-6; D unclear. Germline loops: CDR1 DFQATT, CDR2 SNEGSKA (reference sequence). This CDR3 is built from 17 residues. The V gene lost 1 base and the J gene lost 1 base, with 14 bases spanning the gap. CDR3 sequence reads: CSARVPVVRSGANVLTF. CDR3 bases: TGCAGTGCTAGAGTCCCCGTAGTACGGTCTGGGGCCAACGTCCTGACTTTC.

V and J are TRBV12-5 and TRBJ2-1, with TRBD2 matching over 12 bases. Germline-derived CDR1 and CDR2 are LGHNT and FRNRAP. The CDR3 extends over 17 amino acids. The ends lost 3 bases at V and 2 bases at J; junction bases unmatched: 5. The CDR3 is CASGLVLAGGTYNEQFF. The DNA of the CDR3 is TGTGCTAGTGGTTTAGTTCTAGCGGGAGGGACCTACAATGAGCAGTTCTTC.

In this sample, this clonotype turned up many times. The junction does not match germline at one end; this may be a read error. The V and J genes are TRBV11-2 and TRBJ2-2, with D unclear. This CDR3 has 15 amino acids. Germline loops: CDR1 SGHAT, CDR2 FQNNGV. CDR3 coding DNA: TGTGCCATCAGCTTAGCCGGCCACTACACCGGGGAGCTGTTTTTT. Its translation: CAISLAGHYTGELFF. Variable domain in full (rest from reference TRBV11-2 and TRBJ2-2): EAGVAQSPRYKIIEKRQSVAFWCNPISGHATLYWYQQILGQGPKLLIQFQNNGVVDDSQLPKDRFSAERLKGVDSTLKIQPAKLEDSAVYLCAISLAGHYTGELFFGEGSRLTVL.

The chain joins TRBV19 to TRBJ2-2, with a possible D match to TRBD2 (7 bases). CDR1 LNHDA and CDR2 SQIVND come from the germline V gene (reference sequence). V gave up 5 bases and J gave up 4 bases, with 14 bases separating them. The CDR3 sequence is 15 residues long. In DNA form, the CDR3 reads TGTGCCAGTAGTCCCGAGGGGGGGGTCACCGGGGAGCTGTTTTTT. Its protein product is CASSPEGGVTGELFF.

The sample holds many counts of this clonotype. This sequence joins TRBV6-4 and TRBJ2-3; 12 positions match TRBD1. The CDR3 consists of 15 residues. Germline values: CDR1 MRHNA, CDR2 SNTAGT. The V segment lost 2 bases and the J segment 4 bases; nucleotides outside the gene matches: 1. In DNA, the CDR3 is TGTGCCAGCAGTGACGGGACAGGGGGCGCAGATACGCAGTATTTT. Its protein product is CASSDGTGGADTQYF.

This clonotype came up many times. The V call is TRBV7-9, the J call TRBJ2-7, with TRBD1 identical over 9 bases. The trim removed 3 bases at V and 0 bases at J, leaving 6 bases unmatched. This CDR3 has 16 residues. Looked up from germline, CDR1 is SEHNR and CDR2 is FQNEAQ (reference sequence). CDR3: CASSLGQGTYSYEQYF. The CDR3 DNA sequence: TGTGCCAGCAGCTTGGGACAGGGTACTTACTCCTACGAGCAGTACTTC.

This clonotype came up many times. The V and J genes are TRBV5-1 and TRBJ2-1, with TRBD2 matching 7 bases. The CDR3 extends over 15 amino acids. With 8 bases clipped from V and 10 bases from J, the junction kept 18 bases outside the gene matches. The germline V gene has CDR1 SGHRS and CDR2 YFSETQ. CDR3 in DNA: TGCGCCAGTGAGCCTGGGGGAGGGCCAAGGGTGGAGCAGTTCTTC. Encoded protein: CASEPGGGPRVEQFF. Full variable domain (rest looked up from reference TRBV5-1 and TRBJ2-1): KAGVTQTPRYLIKTRGQQVTLSCSPISGHRSVSWYQQTPGQGLQFLFEYFSETQRNKGNFPGRFSGRQFSNSRSEMNVSTLELGDSALYLCASEPGGGPRVEQFFGPGTRLTVL.

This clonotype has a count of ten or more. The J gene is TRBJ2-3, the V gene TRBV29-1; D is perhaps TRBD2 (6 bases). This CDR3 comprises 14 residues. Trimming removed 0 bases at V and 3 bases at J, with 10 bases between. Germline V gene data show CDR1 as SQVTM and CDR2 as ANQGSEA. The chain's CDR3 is CSVEDPEGTDTQYF. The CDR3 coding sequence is TGCAGCGTTGAAGATCCGGAGGGGACAGATACGCAGTATTTT.

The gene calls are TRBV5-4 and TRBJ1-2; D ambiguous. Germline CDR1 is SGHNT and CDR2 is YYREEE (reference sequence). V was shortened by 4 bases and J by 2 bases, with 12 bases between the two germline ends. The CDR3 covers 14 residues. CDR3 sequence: CASSPSSANYGYTF. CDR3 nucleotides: TGTGCCAGCAGCCCGTCTTCAGCCAACTATGGCTACACCTTC.

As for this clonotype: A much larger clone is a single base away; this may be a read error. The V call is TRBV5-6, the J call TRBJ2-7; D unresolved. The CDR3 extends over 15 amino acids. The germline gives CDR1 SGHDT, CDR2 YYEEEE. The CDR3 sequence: CAISRMPRSSYEQYF. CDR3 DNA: TGTGCCATCAGCCGCATGCCCCGGTCCTCCTACGAGCAGTACTTC. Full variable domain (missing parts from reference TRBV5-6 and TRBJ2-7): DAGVTQSPTHLIKTRGQQVTLRCSPKSGHDTVSWYQQALGQGPQFIFQYYEEEERQRGNFPDRFSGHQFPNYSSELNVNALLLGDSALYLCAISRMPRSSYEQYFGPGTRLTVT.

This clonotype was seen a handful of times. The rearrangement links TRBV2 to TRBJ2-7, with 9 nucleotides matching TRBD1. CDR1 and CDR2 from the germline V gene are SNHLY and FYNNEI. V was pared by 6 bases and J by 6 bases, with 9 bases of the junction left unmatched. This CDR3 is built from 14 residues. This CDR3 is CASRAGTGTSEQYF. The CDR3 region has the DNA TGTGCCAGCAGAGCCGGGACAGGGACCTCCGAGCAGTACTTC.

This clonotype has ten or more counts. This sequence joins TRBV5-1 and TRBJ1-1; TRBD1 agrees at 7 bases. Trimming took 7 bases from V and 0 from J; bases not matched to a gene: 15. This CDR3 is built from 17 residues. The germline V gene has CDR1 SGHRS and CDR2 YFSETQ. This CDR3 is CASAGGRDSVLNTEAFF. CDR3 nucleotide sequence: TGCGCCAGCGCTGGGGGGAGGGACAGTGTCCTGAACACTGAAGCTTTCTTT.

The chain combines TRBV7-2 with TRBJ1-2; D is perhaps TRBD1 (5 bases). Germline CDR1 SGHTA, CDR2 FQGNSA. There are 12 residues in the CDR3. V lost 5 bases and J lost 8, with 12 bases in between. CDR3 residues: CASSRTRDGYTF. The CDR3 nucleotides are TGTGCCAGCAGCCGGACCAGGGACGGCTACACCTTC.

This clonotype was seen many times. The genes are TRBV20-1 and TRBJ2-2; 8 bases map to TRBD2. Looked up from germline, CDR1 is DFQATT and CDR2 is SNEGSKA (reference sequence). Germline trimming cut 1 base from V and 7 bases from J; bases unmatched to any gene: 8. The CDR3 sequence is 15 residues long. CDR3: CSARVSAGANGELFF. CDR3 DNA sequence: TGCAGTGCTAGAGTCTCAGCGGGAGCCAACGGGGAGCTGTTTTTT.

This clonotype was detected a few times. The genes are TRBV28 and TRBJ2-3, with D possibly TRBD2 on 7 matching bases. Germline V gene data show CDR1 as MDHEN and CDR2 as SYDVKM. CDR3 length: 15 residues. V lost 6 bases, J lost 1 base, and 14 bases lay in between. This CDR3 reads CASSPGGGGTDTQYF. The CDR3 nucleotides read TGTGCCAGCAGCCCGGGCGGGGGCGGCACAGATACGCAGTATTTT.

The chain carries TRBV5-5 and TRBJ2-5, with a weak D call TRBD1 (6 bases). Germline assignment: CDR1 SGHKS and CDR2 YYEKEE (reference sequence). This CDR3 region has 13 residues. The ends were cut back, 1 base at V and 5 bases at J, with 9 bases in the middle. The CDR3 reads CASSLRGFETQYF. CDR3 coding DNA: TGTGCCAGCAGCTTGAGGGGGTTCGAGACCCAGTACTTC. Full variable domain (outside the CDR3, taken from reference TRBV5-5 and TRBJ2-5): DAGVTQSPTHLIKTRGQQVTLRCSPISGHKSVSWYQQVLGQGPQFIFQYYEKEERGRGNFPDRFSARQFPNYSSELNVNALLLGDSALYLCASSLRGFETQYFGPGTRLLVL.

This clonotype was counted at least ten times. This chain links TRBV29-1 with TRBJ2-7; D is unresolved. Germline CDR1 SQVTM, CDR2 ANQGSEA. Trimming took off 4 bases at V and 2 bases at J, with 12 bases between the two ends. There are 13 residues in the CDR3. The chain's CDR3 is CSVVALPTYEQYF. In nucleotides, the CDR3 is TGCAGCGTTGTGGCCCTACCAACCTACGAGCAGTACTTC.